The entry below describes one TCR beta chain. No antigen is known for it. The V end was cut by 5 bases, the J end by 4 bases, with 12 bases between. The CDR3 runs to 13 residues. Germline values: CDR1 SGHTA, CDR2 FQGNSA. The data were obtained in a study of cytomegalovirus exposure and HLA in healthy donors. Study results and limitations: According to reports, the classifier identified cytomegalovirus status with high specificity and sensitivity. Many donors shared some public TCRs, even though most TCR sequences were rare. A few chains linked to CMV were shown in vitro to be specific for CMV antigens. The authors enumerated 150 to 200 TCR beta chains as linked to cytomegalovirus.

The data were produced by immunoSEQ multiplex PCR, yet TCRdb's version contains in-frame clones alone and is incomplete. The table records about 150,000 clones, roughly 90% of them present only once. This TCR was recovered from a man between 18 and 29 years old in good health and CMV-seropositive. The V and J genes are TRBV7-2 and TRBJ2-7; possible D gene TRBD1, 5 bases. The sequenced sample consisted of PBMCs. CDR3 DNA: TGTGCCAGCAGCCTCGTCAGGGCGTACGAGCAGTACTTC. It is translated as CASSLVRAYEQYF. The whole variable domain, remainder taken from reference TRBV7-2 and TRBJ2-7, is GAGVSQSPSNKVTEKGKDVELRCDPISGHTALYWYRQSLGQGLEFLIYFQGNSAPDKSGLPSDRFSAERTGGSVSTLTIQRTQQEDSAVYLCASSLVRAYEQYFGPGTRLTVT.